One sample yielded the 16 T cell receptor beta chains listed below, sequenced in a study of shared clonotypes between healthy human individuals. Profiled with immunoSEQ multiplex PCR; TCRdb holds only in-frame clones, not every one. The sample includes roughly 510,000 clones, over 60% seen only once; the top ten take around 13%. Sequencing was carried out using PBMCs. The receptors were sampled from a woman between 40 and 55 years old in good health. Some clones in this sample may be carry-over from other donors' samples.

The rearrangement joins TRBV28 to TRBJ1-1; 11 bases are shared with TRBD1. CDR1 is MDHEN and CDR2 is SYDVKM in the germline V gene. The CDR3 consists of 18 residues. Trimming removed 3 bases from V and 5 bases from J; junction bases left unmatched: 14. CDR3 protein: CASSLSGTGGSSKTEAFF. The CDR3 region has the DNA TGTGCCAGCAGTTTGAGCGGGACAGGGGGATCTTCGAAGACTGAAGCTTTCTTT.

The chain employs TRBV28 and TRBJ2-7, with D perhaps TRBD1 or TRBD2 (5 bases each). Trimming stripped 8 bases from V and 10 bases from J, with 18 bases between. CDR3 size: 12 residues. Germline V CDR1 and CDR2: MDHEN, SYDVKM. The CDR3 sequence is CASFKWGNLQYF. In DNA form, the CDR3 reads TGTGCCAGCTTCAAATGGGGGAATCTTCAGTACTTC.

The chain is built from TRBV14 and TRBJ1-1, with 9 nucleotides matching TRBD1. Germline assignment: CDR1 SGHDN and CDR2 FVKESK. V was pared by 0 bases and J by 4 bases, with 3 bases of the junction left unmatched. This CDR3 contains 15 residues. The CDR3 nucleotides read TGTGCCAGCAGCCAAGAACAGGGGGCGATCACTGAAGCTTTCTTT. As protein: CASSQEQGAITEAFF.

This clone was detected a few times. Written as DNA, the CDR3 is TGTGCCAGCAGTTTTCGGGGGAGAAGCTCCTACGAGCAGTACTTC. It translates to CASSFRGRSSYEQYF. V is TRBV27 and J is TRBJ2-7; D possibly corresponds to TRBD2 (6 bases). CDR1 MNHEY and CDR2 SMNVEV come from the germline V gene (reference sequence). The CDR3 loop spans 15 amino acids. V lost 3 bases and J 0 bases, leaving 12 bases between the germline ends.

J is TRBJ1-5 and V is TRBV28, with D possibly being TRBD1 (6 bases). V shed 2 bases and J shed 0 bases, with 17 bases lying between them. This CDR3 region has 18 residues. Germline V lookup: CDR1 MDHEN, CDR2 SYDVKM. In DNA form, the CDR3 reads TGTGCCAGCAGTTTAGGTGGAGGGGGAGGAGGTAGCAATCAGCCCCAGCATTTT. Encoded protein: CASSLGGGGGGSNQPQHF.

The chain couples TRBV11-3 to TRBJ1-6, with D hard to call. From germline, CDR1 is SGHNT and CDR2 YENEEA. CDR3 length: 16 amino acids. With 5 bases removed from V and 5 bases from J, the gap between germline ends came to 16 bases. The CDR3: CASSPILRRDNSPLHF. In DNA, the CDR3 is TGTGCCAGCAGCCCGATCCTGCGTCGGGATAATTCACCCCTCCACTTT.

The V gene is TRBV9, the J gene TRBJ2-5; 13 positions match TRBD2. The CDR3 loop spans 14 amino acids. The V and J ends lost 3 bases and 9 bases, in that order; junction bases with no gene match: 5. CDR1 and CDR2 (germline): SGDLS, YYNGEE. CDR3 loop: CASSEGTSGTPQYF. In DNA form, the CDR3 reads TGTGCCAGCAGCGAGGGGACTAGCGGGACTCCCCAGTACTTC.

The genes are TRBV7-2 and TRBJ1-1; D is possibly TRBD1 (5 bases). V shed 0 bases and J shed 5 bases, with 10 bases lying between them. Germline V CDR1 and CDR2: SGHTA, FQGNSA. The length of the CDR3 is 14 residues. The CDR3 protein is CASSLAAGRTEAFF. CDR3 DNA: TGTGCCAGCAGCTTAGCAGCAGGGCGGACTGAAGCTTTCTTT.

V gene TRBV7-2 combines with J gene TRBJ2-7; 7 bases line up with TRBD2. Germline CDR1 reads SGHTA; CDR2 reads FQGNSA. This CDR3 spans 13 amino acids. V shed 5 bases, J shed 5 bases, and the junction held 6 bases outside the gene matches. The CDR3 reads CASSVGTNDEQYF. The CDR3 DNA reads as TGTGCCAGCAGCGTCGGGACTAACGACGAGCAGTACTTC.

V and J are TRBV28 and TRBJ1-2; D perhaps matches TRBD1 (5 bases). V gave up 3 bases and J gave up 3 bases, with 14 bases separating them. The CDR3 covers 15 residues. In germline, CDR1 is MDHEN, CDR2 SYDVKM. The CDR3 DNA reads as TGTGCCAGCAGTTTGGGCCAGGGTGTTTACTATGGCTACACCTTC. Protein product: CASSLGQGVYYGYTF.

The rearrangement uses TRBV5-4 and TRBJ2-7, with TRBD1 matching 7 bases. CDR1 and CDR2 (germline): SGHNT, YYREEE (reference sequence). The CDR3 spans 13 residues. Trimming removed 0 bases from V and 7 bases from J; junction bases left unmatched: 4. In nucleotides, the CDR3 is TGTGCCAGCAGCTTGGGACAGGGTGTTGAGCAGTACTTC. Translated: CASSLGQGVEQYF. Full variable domain (missing parts from reference TRBV5-4 and TRBJ2-7): ETGVTQSPTHLIKTRGQQVTLRCSSQSGHNTVSWYQQALGQGPQFIFQYYREEENGRGNFPPRFSGLQFPNYSSELNVNALELDDSALYLCASSLGQGVEQYFGPGTRLTVT.

CDR3 region: CASSLDPSGVAGELNEQFF. Here the CDR3 DNA reads TGTGCCAGCAGCTTAGACCCCAGCGGGGTAGCGGGGGAACTCAATGAGCAGTTCTTC. The chain recombines TRBV11-2 with TRBJ2-1, with 9 nucleotides matching TRBD2. The V gene's germline CDR1 is SGHAT and CDR2 FQNNGV. CDR3 length: 19 amino acids. V lost 0 bases, J lost 6 bases, and 15 bases stayed unmatched.

V gene TRBV5-4 combines with J gene TRBJ2-7, with TRBD1 matching over 7 bases. Germline CDR1 is SGHNT and CDR2 is YYREEE (reference sequence). This CDR3 spans 13 amino acids. The V segment lost 4 bases and the J segment 8 bases; nucleotides outside the gene matches: 9. CDR3 nucleotides: TGTGCCAGCAGCCCAAGGGACAGTGTTCAGCAGTACTTC. This gives the protein CASSPRDSVQQYF. Using reference TRBV5-4 and TRBJ2-7 for the parts outside the CDR3, the full variable domain is ETGVTQSPTHLIKTRGQQVTLRCSSQSGHNTVSWYQQALGQGPQFIFQYYREEENGRGNFPPRFSGLQFPNYSSELNVNALELDDSALYLCASSPRDSVQQYFGPGTRLTVT.

This chain joins TRBV27 and TRBJ1-5; D is ambiguous. The V gene lost 8 bases and the J gene lost 0 bases, with 11 bases spanning the gap. Looked up from germline, CDR1 is MNHEY and CDR2 is SMNVEV (reference sequence). CDR3 length equals 14 residues. The chain's CDR3 is CASDSDLSNQPQHF. CDR3 DNA sequence: TGTGCCAGCGATTCCGACCTTAGCAATCAGCCCCAGCATTTT.

The V and J genes are TRBV10-1 and TRBJ2-7; 7 bases are shared with TRBD1. J was trimmed by 3 bases and V by 10 bases; bases with no gene match: 0. Germline CDR1 reads WNHNN; CDR2 reads SYGVQD (reference sequence). The CDR3 covers 10 residues. CDR3 DNA sequence: TGCGCCAACAGGGGCTACGAGCAGTACTTC. It is translated as CANRGYEQYF.

The chain employs TRBV4-1 and TRBJ2-7, with TRBD2 identical over 10 bases. The CDR3 totals 17 residues. J lost 6 bases, V lost 1 base, and 12 bases had no gene match. Germline CDR1 MGHRA, CDR2 YSYEKL. CDR3 sequence: CASSQGAFRLAGVEQYF. CDR3 sequence (DNA): TGCGCCAGCAGCCAAGGAGCTTTTCGGCTAGCGGGAGTCGAGCAGTACTTC.